The 6 T cell receptor beta chains below come from one sample, sequenced in a study of cytomegalovirus exposure and HLA in healthy donors. The PCR employed 60 Vbeta primers together with 13 Jbeta primers. Method: immunoSEQ multiplex PCR; TCRdb's copy keeps in-frame clones and lacks some. The table records some 120,000 clones, 65% to 85% of them present only once. Material: PBMCs. The source of these receptors is a man aged 45-60 years in good health and CMV-seronegative.

This clone was detected only a few times. V usage is TRBV6-5 and J usage is TRBJ1-1; 8 bases agree with TRBD1. Germline V gene sequence: CDR1 MNHEY, CDR2 SVGAGI. This CDR3 region has 13 residues. V shed 5 bases, J shed 1 base, and the junction held 0 bases outside the gene matches. This CDR3 is CASSDRGNTEAFF. DNA of the CDR3: TGTGCCAGCAGTGACAGGGGGAACACTGAAGCTTTCTTT.

Details on this clone: The junction differs from germline at one of its ends, possibly a read error. The rearrangement joins TRBV19 to TRBJ1-1, with D perhaps TRBD1 (5 bases). From germline, CDR1 is LNHDA and CDR2 SQIVND (reference sequence). The CDR3 contains 15 residues. In nucleotides, the CDR3 is TGTGCCAATAGTAGCCCCGGGCGGGGCTTCACTGAAGCTTTCTTT. Its protein product is CANSSPGRGFTEAFF.

This chain uses TRBV6-5 with TRBJ1-1; 8 positions agree with TRBD1. With 4 bases clipped from V and 5 bases from J, the junction kept 6 bases outside the gene matches. The V gene's germline CDR1 is MNHEY and CDR2 SVGAGI. This CDR3 has 14 residues. In nucleotides, the CDR3 is TGTGCCAGCAGTTTACAGGGGGTAAGGACTGAAGCTTTCTTT. Translation: CASSLQGVRTEAFF.

This clone has more than one count but fewer than ten. The rearrangement joins TRBV6-6 to TRBJ1-3; 7 nucleotides match TRBD1. Germline loops: CDR1 MNHNY, CDR2 SVGAGI (reference sequence). The length of the CDR3 is 16 residues. Germline trimming cut 5 bases from V and 0 bases from J; bases unmatched to any gene: 7. CDR3 in amino acids: CASSLDRDLSGNTIYF. In nucleotides, the CDR3 is TGTGCCAGCAGTCTCGACAGGGACCTCTCTGGAAACACCATATATTTT.

This CDR3 is CASSYGQANSPLHF. In nucleotides, the CDR3 is TGTGCCAGCAGCTACGGACAGGCAAATTCACCCCTCCACTTT. The chain joins TRBV2 to TRBJ1-6; 7 bases are a match to TRBD1. Germline CDR1 is SNHLY and CDR2 is FYNNEI. Trimming removed 6 bases from V and 7 bases from J; junction bases left unmatched: 6. The CDR3 is 14 amino acids.

The rearrangement joins TRBV19 to TRBJ1-5; 8 bases are a match to TRBD1. V shed 6 bases, J shed 0 bases, and the junction held 7 bases outside the gene matches. CDR3 length equals 16 residues. Germline V CDR1 and CDR2: LNHDA, SQIVND (reference sequence). The CDR3 DNA is TGTGCCAGTAGGAGACAGGGGACGATTAGCAATCAGCCCCAGCATTTT. It encodes CASRRQGTISNQPQHF.